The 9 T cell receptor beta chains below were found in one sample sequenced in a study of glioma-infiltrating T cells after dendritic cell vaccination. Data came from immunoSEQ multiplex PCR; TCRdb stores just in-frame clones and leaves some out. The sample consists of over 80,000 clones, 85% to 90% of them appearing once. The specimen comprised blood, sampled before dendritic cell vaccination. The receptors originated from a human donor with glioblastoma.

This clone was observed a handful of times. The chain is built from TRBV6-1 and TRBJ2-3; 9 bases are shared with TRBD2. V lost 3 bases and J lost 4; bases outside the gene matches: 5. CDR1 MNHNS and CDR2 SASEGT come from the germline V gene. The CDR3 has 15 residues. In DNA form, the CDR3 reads TGTGCCAGCAGTGACGGAGCGGGAGGTTCAGATACGCAGTATTTT. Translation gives CASSDGAGGSDTQYF.

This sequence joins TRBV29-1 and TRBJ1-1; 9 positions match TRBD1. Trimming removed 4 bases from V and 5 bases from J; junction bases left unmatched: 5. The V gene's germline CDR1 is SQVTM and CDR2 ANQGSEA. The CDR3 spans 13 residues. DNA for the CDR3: TGCAGCGTTGCCGGGACAGGGCGAACTGAAGCTTTCTTT. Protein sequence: CSVAGTGRTEAFF.

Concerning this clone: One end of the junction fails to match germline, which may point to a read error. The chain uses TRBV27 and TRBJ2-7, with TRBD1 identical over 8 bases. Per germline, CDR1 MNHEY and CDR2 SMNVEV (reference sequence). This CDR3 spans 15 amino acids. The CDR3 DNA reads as TGTGCCAGCAGTATATCCGGGACAGGTCCCTACGAGCAGTACTTC. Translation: CASSISGTGPYEQYF.

CDR3 residues: CASSPAAGGGTYEQYF. CDR3 nucleotides: TGCGCCAGCAGCCCGGCAGCGGGGGGGGGAACCTACGAGCAGTACTTC. The chain is built from TRBV5-1 and TRBJ2-7, with 10 bases lining up with TRBD2. The germline V gene encodes CDR1 SGHRS and CDR2 YFSETQ. V trimming: 4 bases; J trimming: 2 bases; junction bases outside the gene matches: 9. The length of the CDR3 is 16 residues.

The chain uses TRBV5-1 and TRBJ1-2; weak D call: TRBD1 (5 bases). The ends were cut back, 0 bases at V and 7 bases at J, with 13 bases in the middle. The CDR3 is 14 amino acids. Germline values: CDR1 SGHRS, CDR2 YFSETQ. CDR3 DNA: TGCGCCAGCAGCTTGGAGTTCAGGGTCGGTGGCTACACCTTC. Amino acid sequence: CASSLEFRVGGYTF.

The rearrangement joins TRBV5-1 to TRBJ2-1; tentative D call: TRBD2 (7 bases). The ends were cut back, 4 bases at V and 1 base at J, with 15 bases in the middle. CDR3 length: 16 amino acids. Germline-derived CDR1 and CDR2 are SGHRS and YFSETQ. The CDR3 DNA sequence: TGCGCCAGCAGCCAGAGGGGGGGGCTATCCTACAATGAGCAGTTCTTC. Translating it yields CASSQRGGLSYNEQFF.

CDR3 region: CASSVTGKVEKLFF. Here the CDR3 DNA reads TGCGCCAGCAGTGTGACAGGGAAAGTTGAAAAACTGTTTTTT. The rearrangement uses TRBV10-2 and TRBJ1-4; 7 bases line up with TRBD1. CDR1 is WSHSY, CDR2 SAAADI, per germline. The CDR3 spans 14 residues. V trimming: 4 bases; J trimming: 7 bases; junction bases outside the gene matches: 6.

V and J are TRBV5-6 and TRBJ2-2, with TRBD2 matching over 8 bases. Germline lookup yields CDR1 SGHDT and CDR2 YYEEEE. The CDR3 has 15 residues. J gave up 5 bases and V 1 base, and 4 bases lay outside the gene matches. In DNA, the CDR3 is TGTGCCAGCAGCTTGAAAGCGGGAGTTACCGGGGAGCTGTTTTTT. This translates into CASSLKAGVTGELFF. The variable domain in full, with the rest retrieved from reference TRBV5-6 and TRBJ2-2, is DAGVTQSPTHLIKTRGQQVTLRCSPKSGHDTVSWYQQALGQGPQFIFQYYEEEERQRGNFPDRFSGHQFPNYSSELNVNALLLGDSALYLCASSLKAGVTGELFFGEGSRLTVL.

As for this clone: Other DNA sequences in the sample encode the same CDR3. The CDR3 region has the DNA TGCAGCGTTGGGGACAGGGCCTACGAGCAGTACTTC. Translating gives CSVGDRAYEQYF. This chain links TRBV29-1 with TRBJ2-7; TRBD1 aligns across 9 bases. This CDR3 has 12 residues. The V segment lost 4 bases and the J segment 2 bases; nucleotides outside the gene matches: 0. CDR1 is SQVTM and CDR2 is ANQGSEA in the germline V gene.